Listed below are T cell receptor beta chains from one sample, sequenced in a study of blood T cell repertoires in COVID-19. The repertoire was sequenced with immunoSEQ multiplex PCR; TCRdb's copy has only in-frame clones and lacks some. The sample holds roughly 130,000 clones; roughly 80% are singletons and the top ten take more than 1.5%. Specimen: peripheral blood. All receptors derive from a man between 65 and 85 years old with acute or convalescent COVID-19. The CDR3 runs from the conserved cysteine through the conserved F or W.

len	v_gene	j_gene	CDR3aa
17	TRBV19	TRBJ1-2	CASLPRGVRQGGYGYTF
14	TRBV7-2	TRBJ1-5	CASSLQGYLQPQHF
15	TRBV18	TRBJ2-5	CASSPNQGLGETQYF
15	TRBV9	TRBJ1-3	CASSTLTGAGNTIYF
13	TRBV7-9	TRBJ1-2	CASSLGQSRGYTF
14	TRBV6-6	TRBJ2-6	CASSYGDGANVLTF
14	TRBV21-1	TRBJ1-6	CASSKSLRDSPLHF
14	TRBV29-1	TRBJ1-5	CSVSGQRSNQPQHF
17	TRBV10-1	TRBJ2-1	CASSPTLAGPFGNEQFF
12	TRBV11-2	TRBJ2-7	CASSLRTVEQYF
13	TRBV9	TRBJ1-1	CASSATVNTEAFF
13	TRBV2	TRBJ1-2	CASTAFTEGVHTF
17	TRBV11-2	TRBJ2-3	CASSPSWAGARTDTQYF
15	TRBV30	TRBJ2-7	CAWSVAERGGYEQYF
13	TRBV6-5	TRBJ1-4	CASMDGGNEKLFF
14	TRBV7-2	TRBJ1-4	CASSFTRENEKLFF
19	TRBV27	TRBJ2-7	CASSLSSGHRLSSSYEQYF
14	TRBV4-1	TRBJ1-4	CASSQGSTNEKLFF